The 23 T cell receptor beta chains below come from one sample, sequenced in a study of response to subunit inactivated influenza vaccine. From the RT-PCR reads, TCRdb called clonotypes with MiXCR, one entry per CDR3 protein. There are about 780,000 distinct CDR3 sequences in the sample; less than 20% occur only once, and roughly 10% lies in the top ten. The sample here was PBMCs from blood, taken about 5 days after vaccination. These receptors originate from a man between 45 and 60 years old who received an inactivated influenza vaccine.

This clonotype was counted between two and nine times. The CDR3 sequence: CSARDPRVNEKLFF. The CDR3 DNA reads TGCAGTGCTAGAGATCCACGGGTTAATGAAAAACTGTTTTTT. The chain uses TRBV20-1 and TRBJ1-4; D gene ambiguous. There are 14 residues in the CDR3. Per germline, CDR1 DFQATT and CDR2 SNEGSKA (reference sequence). The V and J ends lost 0 bases and 4 bases respectively, with 9 bases between them.

The chain links TRBV5-1 to TRBJ1-2; D not resolved. The CDR3 consists of 17 residues. In germline, CDR1 is SGHRS, CDR2 YFSETQ. V lost 0 bases to trimming and J lost 0 bases, with 15 bases between them. The CDR3 DNA follows: TGCGCCAGCAGCTTGGCCTCGGGTGGCGGGACTAACTATGGCTACACCTTC. It codes for CASSLASGGGTNYGYTF.

The count of this clonotype is one. The gene calls are TRBV20-1 and TRBJ2-3; 13 bases are a match to TRBD2. The junction had 5 bases not matched to a gene; V was cut back by 6 bases and J by 2 bases. The germline CDR1 and CDR2 sequences are DFQATT and SNEGSKA (reference sequence). The CDR3 consists of 15 residues. CDR3 residues: CSATSGGVTTDTQYF. The CDR3 DNA reads as TGCAGTGCCACTAGCGGGGGGGTTACCACAGATACGCAGTATTTT.

The sample holds a few counts of this clonotype. The gene calls are TRBV20-1 and TRBJ2-3; no definite D call. There are 14 residues in the CDR3. In germline, CDR1 is DFQATT, CDR2 SNEGSKA (reference sequence). V was cut by 2 bases and J by 1 base, with 10 bases left in between. CDR3 amino acids: CSARPLLGTDTQYF. CDR3 DNA: TGCAGTGCTAGACCCCTGTTAGGCACAGATACGCAGTATTTT.

In its sample, this clonotype was seen a few times. The V and J genes are TRBV20-1 and TRBJ2-3; 10 positions match TRBD2. CDR3 size: 15 residues. Looked up from germline, CDR1 is DFQATT and CDR2 is SNEGSKA (reference sequence). V was pared by 6 bases and J by 5 bases, with 11 bases of the junction left unmatched. CDR3 sequence reads: CSASGASGGIDTQYF. The CDR3 DNA is TGCAGTGCAAGTGGGGCTAGCGGGGGAATAGATACGCAGTATTTT.

This rearrangement joins TRBV20-1 to TRBJ2-7; TRBD1 matches at 7 bases. The CDR3 extends over 14 amino acids. The junction had 7 bases not matched to a gene; V was cut back by 4 bases and J by 1 base. The germline gives CDR1 DFQATT, CDR2 SNEGSKA (reference sequence). DNA for the CDR3: TGCAGTGCTACACAACGGGACAGTTCCTACGAGCAGTACTTC. Translation gives CSATQRDSSYEQYF.

This clonotype has more than one count but fewer than ten. CDR3 DNA: TGTGCCAGCAATGAGGACGGCAACACCGGGGAGCTGTTTTTT. Translation: CASNEDGNTGELFF. The chain uses TRBV12-3 or TRBV12-4 and TRBJ2-2; D gene ambiguous. Trimming took off 7 bases at V and 2 bases at J, with 11 bases between the two ends. The CDR3 spans 14 residues.

The genes are TRBV7-2 and TRBJ2-3; D possibly corresponds to TRBD2 (5 bases). Germline V gives CDR1 SGHTA, CDR2 FQGNSA. Trimming stripped 5 bases from V and 2 bases from J, with 8 bases between. The CDR3 contains 13 residues. This CDR3 reads CASSGGFTDTQYF. The CDR3, as DNA: TGTGCCAGCAGCGGAGGATTCACAGATACGCAGTATTTT.

This clonotype was seen ten or more times. The chain couples TRBV20-1 to TRBJ1-5, with D maybe TRBD1 (6 bases). The V and J ends lost 0 bases and 3 bases respectively, with 9 bases between them. CDR1 is DFQATT, CDR2 SNEGSKA, per germline (reference sequence). The CDR3 has 14 amino acids. DNA of the CDR3: TGCAGTGCTAGAGATGACAGGAACAATCAGCCCCAGCATTTT. Translation: CSARDDRNNQPQHF.

There are a few counts of this clonotype. The chain links TRBV5-1 to TRBJ2-2; tentative D call: TRBD2 (6 bases). V dropped 5 bases and J dropped 1 base, with 12 bases sitting between them. The CDR3 covers 15 residues. Germline-derived CDR1 and CDR2 are SGHRS and YFSETQ. Written as DNA, the CDR3 is TGCGCCAGCAGGGCGGGACTCCGGAACACCGGGGAGCTGTTTTTT. This codes for CASRAGLRNTGELFF.

The rearrangement joins TRBV9 to TRBJ2-1, with a possible D match to TRBD1 (6 bases). This CDR3 spans 17 amino acids. V lost 3 bases, J lost 6 bases, and 22 bases lay in between. Looked up from germline, CDR1 is SGDLS and CDR2 is YYNGEE. The CDR3 nucleotides read TGTGCCAGCAGCGGCCGAACCGGGACAACTCTGGCCAATGAGCAGTTCTTC. Protein sequence: CASSGRTGTTLANEQFF.

This clonotype was picked up a small number of times. The chain employs TRBV9 and TRBJ2-2; 13 positions agree with TRBD2. This CDR3 contains 16 residues. Germline V gives CDR1 SGDLS, CDR2 YYNGEE. V lost 2 bases and J lost 7; bases outside the gene matches: 5. CDR3 DNA sequence: TGTGCCAGCAGCGTCACTAGCGGGAGGGCCTTCGGGGAGCTGTTTTTT. As protein: CASSVTSGRAFGELFF.

This chain links TRBV13 with TRBJ2-3; 7 bases are shared with TRBD1. V dropped 2 bases and J dropped 1; count of bases not matched to a gene: 12. The germline CDR1 and CDR2 sequences are PRHDT and FYEKMQ (reference sequence). CDR3 length: 18 residues. The CDR3 DNA sequence: TGTGCCAGCAGCTTACCCCCCGACAGGGCTCGGGGCACAGATACGCAGTATTTT. Residues: CASSLPPDRARGTDTQYF.

This clonotype was counted only a few times. The chain uses TRBV6-1 and TRBJ2-7; D might be TRBD2 (5 bases). The V end lost 6 bases, the J end lost 3 bases, and 18 bases lay between the germline ends. Germline lookup yields CDR1 MNHNS and CDR2 SASEGT. CDR3 length: 15 residues. CDR3 nucleotides: TGTGCCAGCAGAACTTCAGTTTCCGGGGTCTACGAGCAGTACTTC. Its translation: CASRTSVSGVYEQYF.

The chain has TRBV10-3 and TRBJ1-1; tentative D call: TRBD1 (5 bases). The germline gives CDR1 ENHRY, CDR2 SYGVKD. The CDR3 totals 14 residues. V dropped 0 bases and J dropped 6 bases, with 11 bases sitting between them. This chain's CDR3 is CAISESQGSAEAFF. CDR3 sequence (DNA): TGTGCCATCAGTGAGTCGCAGGGATCGGCTGAAGCTTTCTTT.

This clonotype was detected only a few times. V usage is TRBV4-2 and J usage is TRBJ2-7, with 7 bases matching TRBD2. The trim removed 4 bases at V and 2 bases at J, leaving 5 bases unmatched. Germline V gene data show CDR1 as LGHNA and CDR2 as YNFKEQ. This CDR3 comprises 14 residues. CDR3 amino acids: CASSRSGPTYEQYF. The DNA of the CDR3 is TGTGCCAGCAGCCGTAGCGGGCCGACCTACGAGCAGTACTTC.

In its sample, this clonotype was seen a few times. The rearrangement uses TRBV7-9 and TRBJ1-1; D might be TRBD1 (5 bases). The V and J ends lost 1 base and 4 bases respectively, with 13 bases between them. The germline CDR1 and CDR2 sequences are SEHNR and FQNEAQ (reference sequence). There are 15 residues in the CDR3. The CDR3 nucleotides read TGTGCCAGCAGCTTAGAAGGGGAGCGTAGCACTGAAGCTTTCTTT. Amino acid sequence: CASSLEGERSTEAFF.

This clonotype showed up many times. The gene calls are TRBV20-1 and TRBJ1-1; no clear D. CDR1 DFQATT and CDR2 SNEGSKA come from the germline V gene (reference sequence). CDR3 length: 14 residues. V lost 0 bases to trimming and J lost 1 base, with 9 bases between them. The CDR3 spells CSARESAANTEAFF. CDR3 nucleotides: TGCAGTGCTAGAGAATCAGCCGCGAACACTGAAGCTTTCTTT.

The chain is built from TRBV5-1 and TRBJ1-4; D is perhaps TRBD1 (5 bases). V was pared by 2 bases and J by 0 bases, with 11 bases between. This CDR3 is built from 16 residues. Germline CDR1 and CDR2: SGHRS and YFSETQ. This CDR3 reads CASSLVPTATNEKLFF. For the CDR3, the DNA is TGCGCCAGCAGCTTAGTTCCGACAGCAACTAATGAAAAACTGTTTTTT.

This clonotype was seen a handful of times. V gene TRBV5-1 combines with J gene TRBJ1-2, with D possibly matching TRBD1 (5 bases). Germline values: CDR1 SGHRS, CDR2 YFSETQ. Trimming pared 4 bases from V and 4 bases from J, leaving 11 bases between. The CDR3 sequence is 13 residues long. The CDR3 loop reads CASSGGTGYGYTF. CDR3 sequence (DNA): TGCGCCAGCAGCGGCGGGACGGGCTATGGCTACACCTTC.

The CDR3, as DNA: TGTGCCAGCAGCTTGGATCCAGGGGCCGGGAATTCACCCCTCCACTTT. Translating gives CASSLDPGAGNSPLHF. The chain uses TRBV5-5 and TRBJ1-6; weak D call: TRBD1 (6 bases). The ends were cut back, 0 bases at V and 7 bases at J, with 14 bases in the middle. This CDR3 region has 16 residues. The germline CDR1 and CDR2 sequences are SGHKS and YYEKEE (reference sequence).

This clonotype was detected many times. The chain has TRBV7-6 and TRBJ2-7; D possibly corresponds to TRBD2 (6 bases). With 1 base removed from V and 3 bases from J, the gap between germline ends came to 10 bases. CDR1 SGHVS and CDR2 FNYEAQ come from the germline V gene. The CDR3 has 14 amino acids. CDR3 DNA: TGTGCCAGCAGCTTAGTACAGGAGGGCTACGAGCAGTACTTC. It yields the protein CASSLVQEGYEQYF. Together with reference TRBV7-6 and TRBJ2-7, the CDR3 gives the full variable domain: GAGVSQSPRYKVTKRGQDVALRCDPISGHVSLYWYRQALGQGPEFLTYFNYEAQQDKSGLPNDRFSAERPEGSISTLTIQRTEQRDSAMYRCASSLVQEGYEQYFGPGTRLTVT.

This clonotype was recorded a few times. The chain couples TRBV18 to TRBJ1-3; D not certain. CDR1 is KGHSH, CDR2 LQKENI, per germline. The CDR3 is 14 residues long. The germline V and J ends were trimmed by 0 bases and 4 bases, with 7 bases remaining between them. The CDR3 nucleotides read TGTGCCAGCTCACCACCGACCGTCGGAAACACCATATATTTT. Protein sequence: CASSPPTVGNTIYF.